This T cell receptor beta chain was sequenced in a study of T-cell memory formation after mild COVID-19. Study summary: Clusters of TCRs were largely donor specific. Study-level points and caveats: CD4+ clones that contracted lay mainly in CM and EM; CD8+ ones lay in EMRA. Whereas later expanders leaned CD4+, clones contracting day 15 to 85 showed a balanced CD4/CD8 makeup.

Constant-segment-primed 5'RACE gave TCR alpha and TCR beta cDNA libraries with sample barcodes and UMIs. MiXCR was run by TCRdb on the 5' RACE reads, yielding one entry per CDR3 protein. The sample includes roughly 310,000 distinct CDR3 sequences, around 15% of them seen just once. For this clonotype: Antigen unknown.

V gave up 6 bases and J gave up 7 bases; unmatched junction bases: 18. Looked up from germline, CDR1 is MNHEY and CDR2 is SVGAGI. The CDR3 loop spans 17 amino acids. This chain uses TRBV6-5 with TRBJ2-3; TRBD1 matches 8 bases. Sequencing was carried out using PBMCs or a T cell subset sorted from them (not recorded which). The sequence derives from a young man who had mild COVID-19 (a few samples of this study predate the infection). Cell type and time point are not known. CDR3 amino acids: CASRAQGGPSGGNTQYF. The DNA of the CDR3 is TGTGCCAGCAGAGCACAGGGGGGACCATCCGGTGGGAATACGCAGTATTTT.